These T cell receptor beta chains were read from a single sample in a study of cytomegalovirus exposure and HLA in healthy donors. This table comes from immunoSEQ multiplex PCR, and its TCRdb copy is limited to in-frame clones, with some not included. The data show 50,000 or so clones, around 94% seen once. The sample was PBMCs. The receptors stem from a man aged 18-30 years in good health and CMV-seronegative. CDR3s include the opening cysteine and the closing phenylalanine or tryptophan. Fields, in order: J gene, clone size, D gene, V gene, CDR3 protein, CDR3 DNA. D genes are given only for firm matches. The size entry is marked missing in some rows and otherwise reads once, few, many or a size class.

>TRBJ2-4|NA|NA|TRBV21-1
CASSPRERGENIQYF
TGTGCCAGCAGCCCTCGGGAGCGCGGAGAAAACATTCAGTACTTC
>TRBJ2-7|NA|NA|TRBV9
CASSPRPGAIGEQYF
TGTGCCAGCAGCCCCCGGCCAGGGGCCATTGGAGAGCAGTACTTC
>TRBJ2-6|NA|NA|TRBV10-3
CAIRFSTGANVLTF
TGTGCCATCAGGTTCTCAACAGGAGCAAACGTCCTGACTTTC
>TRBJ1-1|NA|NA|TRBV28
CASRSGQRWAEAFF
TGTGCCAGCAGATCGGGACAACGATGGGCTGAAGCTTTCTTT
>TRBJ2-3|NA|TRBD1|TRBV28
CASSPIQGATDTQYF
TGTGCCAGCAGTCCGATACAGGGGGCGACAGATACGCAGTATTTT
>TRBJ2-7|NA|NA|TRBV9
CASSAHQGLGSYEQYF
TGTGCCAGCAGCGCCCACCAGGGACTTGGCTCCTACGAGCAGTACTTC
>TRBJ1-2|once|TRBD1|TRBV7-9
CASSHRQGSSGYTF
TGTGCCAGCAGCCATCGACAGGGTTCAAGTGGCTACACCTTC
>TRBJ1-2|NA|TRBD1|TRBV6-5
CASSSGGHYGYTF
TGTGCCAGCAGTTCAGGGGGGCACTATGGCTACACCTTC
>TRBJ2-5|NA|TRBD1|TRBV18
CASSPGQGVETQYF
TGTGCCAGCTCACCGGGACAGGGAGTGGAGACCCAGTACTTC
>TRBJ2-3|NA|TRBD2|TRBV11-3
CASSLGASGVSSTDTQYF
TGTGCCAGCAGCTTAGGGGCTAGCGGAGTGTCTAGCACAGATACGCAGTATTTT
>TRBJ2-1|NA|TRBD1|TRBV5-1
CASRRTGGYNEQFF
TGCGCCAGCAGGCGGACAGGGGGGTACAATGAGCAGTTCTTC
>TRBJ1-2|NA|TRBD1|TRBV7-9
CASSSLRDRAYGYTF
TGTGCCAGCAGCTCACTCCGGGACAGGGCCTATGGCTACACCTTC
>TRBJ1-1|once|TRBD1|TRBV5-1
CASSPEGAGTEAFF
TGCGCCAGCAGCCCGGAGGGGGCCGGCACTGAAGCTTTCTTT
>TRBJ2-3|NA|NA|TRBV11-3
CASSLERTITDTQYF
TGTGCCAGCAGCTTAGAGCGGACTATTACAGATACGCAGTATTTT
>TRBJ1-2|NA|NA|TRBV7-5
CVRSLATGDQGNYGYTF
TGTGTCAGAAGCTTAGCGACAGGGGATCAGGGCAACTATGGCTACACCTTC
>TRBJ2-3|once|NA|TRBV6-5
CASSYSASTDTQYF
TGTGCCAGCAGTTACTCAGCTAGCACAGATACGCAGTATTTT
>TRBJ1-5|NA|TRBD1|TRBV28
CASSLTGADQPQHF
TGTGCCAGCAGTTTAACAGGGGCCGATCAGCCCCAGCATTTT
>TRBJ2-7|once|NA|TRBV5-4
CASSSVGTADAHRENF
TGTGCCAGCAGCAGCGTCGGGACAGCTGATGCCCATCGGGAGAACTTC
>TRBJ2-2|NA|NA|TRBV19
CASSPDRFTGELFF
TGTGCCAGTAGCCCTGACAGGTTCACCGGGGAGCTGTTTTTT
>TRBJ2-2|NA|NA|TRBV18
CASSPEEVTGELFF
TGTGCCAGCTCACCGGAAGAGGTTACGGGGGAGCTGTTTTTT
>TRBJ2-5|NA|NA|TRBV15
CATVGDSQETQYF
TGTGCCACCGTTGGAGACAGCCAAGAGACCCAGTACTTC
>TRBJ2-3|NA|TRBD2|TRBV5-1
CASSMGTSGTDTQYF
TGCGCCAGCAGCATGGGGACTAGCGGCACAGATACGCAGTATTTT
>TRBJ2-3|NA|TRBD1|TRBV6-5
CASSYPDRFGDTQYF
TGTGCCAGCAGTTACCCGGACAGGTTCGGAGATACGCAGTATTTT
>TRBJ1-1|NA|NA|TRBV2
CASSEALQLVQKNTEAFF
TGTGCCAGCAGTGAAGCGCTTCAATTGGTACAGAAGAACACTGAAGCTTTCTTT
>TRBJ2-2|few|TRBD1|TRBV6-5
CASGYRGTTGELFF
TGTGCCAGCGGCTACAGGGGAACCACCGGGGAGCTGTTTTTT
>TRBJ2-1|NA|NA|TRBV4-3
CASSQVRNPYNEQFF
TGCGCCAGCAGCCAAGTCAGGAATCCTTACAATGAGCAGTTCTTC
>TRBJ2-3|NA|NA|TRBV4-1
CASSRDLSGFTDTQYF
TGCGCCAGCAGCCGAGACCTTAGCGGCTTCACAGATACGCAGTATTTT
>TRBJ1-1|once|NA|TRBV11-3
CASRLDSMNTEAFF
TGTGCCAGCAGGTTGGACAGTATGAACACTGAAGCTTTCTTT
>TRBJ2-6|NA|NA|TRBV5-1
CASSFVSSGANVLTF
TGCGCCAGCAGCTTTGTCAGCTCTGGGGCCAACGTCCTGACTTTC
>TRBJ1-2|NA|TRBD1|TRBV18
CASSPPLGQGAHYGYTF
TGTGCCAGCTCACCACCTCTGGGACAGGGGGCGCATTATGGCTACACCTTC
>TRBJ1-2|NA|TRBD1|TRBV27
CASSPFSPKGATGGGYTF
TGTGCCAGCAGTCCCTTCTCCCCAAAGGGGGCGACCGGTGGTGGCTACACCTTC
>TRBJ1-4|NA|TRBD1|TRBV19
CASSWTGGSEKLFF
TGTGCCAGTAGTTGGACAGGGGGAAGTGAAAAACTGTTTTTT
>TRBJ2-3|NA|NA|TRBV11-2
CASTRGGPGVGDTQYF
TGTGCCAGCACTCGAGGGGGCCCGGGAGTAGGGGATACGCAGTATTTT
>TRBJ1-1|NA|TRBD1|TRBV28
CASSTPGQGRAFF
TGTGCCAGCAGTACCCCGGGACAGGGGCGAGCTTTCTTT
>TRBJ2-1|NA|NA|TRBV6-5
CASSYSTQGSEQFF
TGTGCCAGCAGTTACTCTACACAGGGAAGTGAGCAGTTCTTC
>TRBJ2-3|NA|NA|TRBV7-2
CASSLVPGSSTDTQYF
TGTGCCAGCAGCTTGGTTCCGGGATCTAGCACAGATACGCAGTATTTT
>TRBJ1-2|NA|TRBD1|TRBV5-6
CASSLRGPPDYDYTF
TGTGCCAGCAGCTTGAGGGGGCCGCCTGACTATGACTACACCTTC
>TRBJ2-7|NA|NA|TRBV19
CASRSVADQPYEQYF
TGTGCCAGTAGATCGGTAGCCGATCAGCCCTACGAGCAGTACTTC
>TRBJ2-1|NA|TRBD1|TRBV7-9
CASSPTTGLDNEQFF
TGTGCCAGCAGCCCAACGACAGGGCTGGACAATGAGCAGTTCTTC
>TRBJ1-1|NA|TRBD1|TRBV6-5
CASSYSTSGGNTEAFF
TGTGCCAGCAGTTACTCGACGTCAGGGGGTAACACTGAAGCTTTCTTT
>TRBJ2-2|NA|NA|TRBV7-6
CASSALPNTGELFF
TGTGCCAGCAGCGCACTTCCGAACACCGGGGAGCTGTTTTTT
>TRBJ1-5|once|TRBD1|TRBV4-3
CASSPGTGSNQPQHF
TGCGCCAGCAGCCCGGGGACAGGGAGCAATCAGCCCCAGCATTTT